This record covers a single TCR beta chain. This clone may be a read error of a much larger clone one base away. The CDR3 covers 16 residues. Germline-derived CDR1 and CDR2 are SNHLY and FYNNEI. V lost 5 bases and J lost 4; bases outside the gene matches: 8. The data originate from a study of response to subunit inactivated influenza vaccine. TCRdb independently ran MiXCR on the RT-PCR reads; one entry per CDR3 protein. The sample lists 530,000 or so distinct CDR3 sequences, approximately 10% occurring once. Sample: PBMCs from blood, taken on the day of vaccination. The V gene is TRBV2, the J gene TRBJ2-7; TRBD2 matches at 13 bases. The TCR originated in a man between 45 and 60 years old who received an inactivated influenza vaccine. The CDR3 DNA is TGTGCCAGCAGTCAAGGGACTAGCGGGATGAGGTACGAGCAGTACTTC. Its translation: CASSQGTSGMRYEQYF.